This T cell receptor (beta chain) emerged from a study of blood T cell repertoires in COVID-19. Study-level information: Spain, Italy and the United States supplied samples that represented acute and convalescent COVID-19. Nucleic acid was either cDNA or gDNA, and it came from T cells, B-cell-depleted T cells, or PBMCs.

Only in-frame clones appear in the TCRdb table, and some are missing; sequencing was by immunoSEQ multiplex PCR. The data show some 260,000 clones, around 82% seen once. This clone showed up just a few times. Germline CDR1 reads SQVTM; CDR2 reads ANQGSEA. V shed 6 bases, J shed 3 bases, and the junction held 5 bases outside the gene matches. The CDR3 has 13 residues. The J gene is TRBJ1-5, the V gene TRBV29-1; 7 bases map to TRBD1. This TCR came from an elderly woman with active or convalescent COVID-19. Sequencing used peripheral blood. The CDR3 spells CSVGTAVNQPQHF. For the CDR3, the DNA is TGCAGCGTGGGGACAGCAGTCAATCAGCCCCAGCATTTT.